Following are 9 T cell receptor beta chains from one sample sequenced in a study of human T cells and chemical hapten exposure (dated by TCRdb to the early 2020s). The library was obtained by RACE. The reads were generated on a NextSeq 500. TCRdb reanalyzed the raw reads on its own, using fastp at Q25 for trimming and MiXCR for clone calling, and kept in-frame beta chains. Duplicate CDR3 protein sequences are folded into a single record with the most common DNA and genes. The sample yields around 330,000 distinct CDR3 sequences; 5.5% were counted once. Of the sample, under 9.5% falls within the top ten clones. The intended sense of this specimen's time point label: pre-sensitization, week 0. Explained via the paper, the treatment or condition label denotes: therapeutic diphenylcyclopropenone sensitization with weekly scalp DPC. Sequences were derived from whole blood, sampled in connection with sensitization to the hapten diphenylcyclopropenone (DPC). Receptor source: a woman between 18 and 30 years old with alopecia areata. Some clones in this sample may be carry-over from other donors' samples.

The chain employs TRBV10-3 and TRBJ1-3; 7 bases are shared with TRBD1. Germline CDR1 is ENHRY and CDR2 is SYGVKD. This CDR3 is built from 15 residues. Trimming at V came to 0 bases and at J to 2 bases, leaving 1 base not matched to a gene. CDR3 sequence (DNA): TGTGCCATCAGTGAGTCGCAGGGGGCTGGAAACACCATATATTTT. Its protein product is CAISESQGAGNTIYF.

This clonotype came up many times. The J gene is TRBJ2-7, the V gene TRBV20-1; D could derive from TRBD1 or TRBD2 (5 bases each). V lost 2 bases to trimming and J lost 5 bases, with 13 bases between them. CDR1 and CDR2 from the germline V gene are DFQATT and SNEGSKA (reference sequence). This CDR3 has 13 residues. The CDR3 region is CSARPGRADEQYF. For the CDR3, the DNA is TGCAGTGCTAGACCGGGGCGGGCCGACGAGCAGTACTTC.

The V and J genes are TRBV20-1 and TRBJ1-4, with 10 bases fitting TRBD1. The CDR3 is made up of 16 amino acids. Germline V gene lookup returns CDR1 DFQATT and CDR2 SNEGSKA (reference sequence). In nucleotides, the CDR3 is TGCAGAACCGGGACAGGGGATTGTAGGGAGGGTGAAAAACTGTTTTTT. Protein: CRTGTGDCREGEKLFF.

This chain joins TRBV11-2 and TRBJ2-3; the D gene could be TRBD1 or TRBD2 (6 bases each). CDR3 size: 15 residues. Germline CDR1 and CDR2: SGHAT and FQNNGV. Trimming shortened V by 4 bases and J by 5 bases, and 16 bases separated the two germline ends. This chain's CDR3 is CASSSLSGGGDTQYF. CDR3 nucleotides: TGTGCCAGCAGCTCCCTTAGCGGAGGGGGAGATACGCAGTATTTT.

This rearrangement joins TRBV12-3 or TRBV12-4 to TRBJ1-6; 8 bases align to TRBD1. V was clipped by 3 bases and J by 5 bases; unmatched bases: 3. The CDR3 contains 15 residues. The CDR3 DNA follows: TGTGCCAGCAGTTTCGCGGACAGGGATAATTCACCCCTCCACTTT. Translated: CASSFADRDNSPLHF.

This clonotype was counted ten times or more. The rearrangement joins TRBV6-1 to TRBJ2-1, with 10 bases aligning to TRBD2. The CDR3 has 15 residues. Germline V CDR1 and CDR2: MNHNS, SASEGT. The trim removed 8 bases at V and 10 bases at J, leaving 14 bases unmatched. The CDR3 sequence is CASELSSGGMEEQFF. CDR3 coding DNA: TGTGCCAGCGAACTGTCTAGCGGGGGAATGGAGGAGCAGTTCTTC.

In regard to this clonotype: A much larger clone sits a single nucleotide away, making a read error possible. CDR3 sequence: CASSCLVSSNGYTF. DNA of the CDR3: TGTGCCAGCAGTTGCCTGGTTAGCTCGAATGGCTACACCTTC. V is TRBV6-6 and J is TRBJ1-2; D is undetermined. This CDR3 contains 14 residues. Trimming removed 4 bases from V and 6 bases from J, with 15 bases in between. CDR1 MNHNY and CDR2 SVGAGI come from the germline V gene (reference sequence).

In this sample, this clonotype turned up a few times. The chain links TRBV20-1 to TRBJ2-7; D may be TRBD1 (5 bases). This CDR3 comprises 16 residues. Germline V gives CDR1 DFQATT, CDR2 SNEGSKA (reference sequence). V was cut by 0 bases and J by 0 bases, with 15 bases left in between. The chain's CDR3 is CSARDPLGAYSYEQYF. CDR3 DNA sequence: TGCAGTGCTAGAGACCCCCTAGGGGCCTACTCCTACGAGCAGTACTTC.

This clonotype was observed many times. The rearrangement uses TRBV27 and TRBJ1-1; D is undetermined. CDR3 length: 14 residues. Between the trimmed V and J ends, which lost 8 bases and 5 bases, there was a span of 18 bases. Germline CDR1 MNHEY, CDR2 SMNVEV (reference sequence). The DNA for the CDR3 is TGTGCCAGCGTGGGTTGGCAGGAAGGAACTGAAGCTTTCTTT. Translating gives CASVGWQEGTEAFF.